This record covers a single T cell receptor beta chain. What it binds is not known. The sample comes from a study of T cells in localized non-small cell lung cancer. Assay: immunoSEQ multiplex PCR; the TCRdb copy retains only in-frame clones and omits some. The sample records about 23,000 clones, roughly 89% being singletons. Study results and limitations: Heterogeneity remains possible because sequencing was limited to only one tumor region. Clonality of T cells reached its maximum in uninvolved adjacent lung, surpassing tumor. A median of about 60 of the top 100 tumor clones appeared in adjacent lung, which was paired and uninvolved.

CDR3 length equals 15 residues. V lost 2 bases, J lost 6 bases, and 14 bases lay in between. Germline CDR1 is SGHTA and CDR2 is FQGNSA. The TCR originated in a male donor at least 60 years old with stage I lung adenocarcinoma. Sequenced material: peripheral blood, taken before any cancer treatment. This chain uses TRBV7-2 with TRBJ1-5, with a weak D call TRBD1 (6 bases). CDR3 loop: CASSLQGRGGQPQHF. CDR3 bases: TGTGCCAGCAGCTTACAGGGGCGTGGGGGTCAGCCCCAGCATTTT.